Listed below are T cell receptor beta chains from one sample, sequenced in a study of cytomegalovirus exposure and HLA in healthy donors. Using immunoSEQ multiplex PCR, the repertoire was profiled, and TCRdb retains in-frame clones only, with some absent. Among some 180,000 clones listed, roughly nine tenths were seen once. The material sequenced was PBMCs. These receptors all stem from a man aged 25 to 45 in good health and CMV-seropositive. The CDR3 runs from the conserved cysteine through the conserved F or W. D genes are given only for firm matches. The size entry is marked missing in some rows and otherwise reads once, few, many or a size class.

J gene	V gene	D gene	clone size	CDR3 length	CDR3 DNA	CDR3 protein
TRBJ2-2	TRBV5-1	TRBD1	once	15	TGCGCCAGCAGTCTCACAGGGGGAGGAGGCGGGGAGCTGTTTTTT	CASSLTGGGGGELFF
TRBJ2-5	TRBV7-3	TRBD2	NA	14	TGTGCCAGCAGCCCCCGGGGAGGGTGGGAGACCCAGTACTTC	CASSPRGGWETQYF
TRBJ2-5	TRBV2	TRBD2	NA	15	TGTGCCAGCCGGGGGCTAGCGGGTACCCAAGAGACCCAGTACTTC	CASRGLAGTQETQYF
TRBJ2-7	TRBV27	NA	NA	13	TGTGCCAGCAGTTTTGGACCTCCCTGGGAGCAGTACTTC	CASSFGPPWEQYF
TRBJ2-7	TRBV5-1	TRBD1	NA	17	TGCGCCAGCAGCTTGCACCTTTCCGGGACAGGGGATCTCGAGCAGTACTTC	CASSLHLSGTGDLEQYF
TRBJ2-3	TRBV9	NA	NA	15	TGTGCCAGCAGCTCCGAGCCGGGAACCGGGGATACGCAGTATTTT	CASSSEPGTGDTQYF
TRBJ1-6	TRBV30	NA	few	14	TGTGCCTGGTCGATCTATGTGGGGGATTCACCCCTCCACTTT	CAWSIYVGDSPLHF
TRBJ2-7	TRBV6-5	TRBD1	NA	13	TGTGCCAGCAGTTACGGGGACAGATACGAGCAGTACTTC	CASSYGDRYEQYF
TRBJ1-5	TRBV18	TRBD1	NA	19	TGTGCCAGCTCACCCTCGATAGGACTGCCGACAGGGGATAATCAGCCCCAGCATTTT	CASSPSIGLPTGDNQPQHF
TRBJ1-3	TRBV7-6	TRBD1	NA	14	TGTGCCAGCAGCTCGACAGGGGCTGGAAACACCATATATTTT	CASSSTGAGNTIYF
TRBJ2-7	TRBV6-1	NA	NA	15	TGTGCCAGCAGTGAAGTGGGTCAGGGACTCTACGAGCAGTACTTC	CASSEVGQGLYEQYF
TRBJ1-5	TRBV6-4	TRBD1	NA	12	TGTGCCAGCGGGGACAGAAATCAGCCCCAGCATTTT	CASGDRNQPQHF
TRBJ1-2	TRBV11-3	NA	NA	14	TGTGCCAGCAGCGGAAGACAGTCGGCATATGGCTACACCTTC	CASSGRQSAYGYTF
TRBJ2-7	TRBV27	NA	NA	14	TGTGCCAGCAGCAACTACGGCGCGGACTACGAGCAGTACTTC	CASSNYGADYEQYF
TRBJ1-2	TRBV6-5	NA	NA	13	TGTGCCAGCAGTTACGATGCTAACTATGGCTACACCTTC	CASSYDANYGYTF
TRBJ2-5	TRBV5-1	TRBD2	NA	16	TGCGCCAGCAGCTTGGCGGGATGGGGGGGTCAAGAGACCCAGTACTTC	CASSLAGWGGQETQYF
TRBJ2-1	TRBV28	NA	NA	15	TGTGCCAGCAGCCCCCGGCGGCTAGCGAACAATGAGCAGTTCTTC	CASSPRRLANNEQFF
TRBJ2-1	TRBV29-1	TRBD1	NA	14	TGCAGCGTCCGGGACAGCCGTAGGTACAATGAGCAGTTCTTC	CSVRDSRRYNEQFF
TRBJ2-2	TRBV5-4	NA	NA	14	TGTGCCAGCAGCTTGTTCCTAGCCCCCGGGGAGCTGTTTTTT	CASSLFLAPGELFF
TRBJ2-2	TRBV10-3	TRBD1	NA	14	TGTGCCACCAGGGGGTCCGGGGACACCGGGGAGCTGTTTTTT	CATRGSGDTGELFF
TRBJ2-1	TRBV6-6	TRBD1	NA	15	TGTGCCAGCAGTTACACAGGACAGGGGAGGAATGAGCAGTTCTTC	CASSYTGQGRNEQFF
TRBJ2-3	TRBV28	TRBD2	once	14	TGTGGGGCGGGACTAGCGGGAGGGAAGAATACGCAGTATTTT	CGAGLAGGKNTQYF
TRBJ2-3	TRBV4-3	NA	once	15	TGCGCCAGCAGCCAAGAAGGGGGGGGAACAGATACGCAGTATTTT	CASSQEGGGTDTQYF
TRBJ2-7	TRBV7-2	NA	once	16	TGTGCCAGCAGCCTTAGAGCTCGGACGCCGACCTACGAGCAGTACTTC	CASSLRARTPTYEQYF
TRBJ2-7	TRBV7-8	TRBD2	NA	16	TGTGCCAGCAGCCTGGGACTAGCCACCTCCTGCGACGAGCAGTACTTC	CASSLGLATSCDEQYF
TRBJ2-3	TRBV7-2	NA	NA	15	TGTGCCAGCACCTACCTAGGATCCCAGAGAGATACGCAGTATTTT	CASTYLGSQRDTQYF
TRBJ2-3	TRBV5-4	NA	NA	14	TGTGCCAGCAGCTCCGATGGGGGGCCGGATACGCAGTATTTT	CASSSDGGPDTQYF
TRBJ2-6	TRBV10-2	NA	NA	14	TGCGCCAGCAACCCTGAGGCTGGGGCCAACGTCCTGACTTTC	CASNPEAGANVLTF
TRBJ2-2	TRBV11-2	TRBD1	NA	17	TGTGCCAGCAGCTTAGGAGCAGGGGGCGCGGGCACCGGGGAGCTGTTTTTT	CASSLGAGGAGTGELFF
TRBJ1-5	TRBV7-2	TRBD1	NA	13	TGTGCCAGCAGCACTACAGGGGCCCAGCCCCAGCATTTT	CASSTTGAQPQHF
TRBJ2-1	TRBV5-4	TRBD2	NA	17	TGTGCCAGCAGCTTAACGAAGCTAGCGGGAGTTTTCGATGAGCAGTTCTTC	CASSLTKLAGVFDEQFF
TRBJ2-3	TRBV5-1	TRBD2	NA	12	TGCGCCAGCAGCTTCACTAGCGGGATGCCCTCTTTT	CASSFTSGMPSF
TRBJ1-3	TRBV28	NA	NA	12	TGTGCCAGCAGTCCGACAGCAAACACCATATATTTT	CASSPTANTIYF
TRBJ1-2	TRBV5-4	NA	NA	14	TGTGCCAGCAGCTCGAACCGGGCCACCTATGGCTACACCTTC	CASSSNRATYGYTF
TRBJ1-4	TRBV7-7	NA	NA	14	TGTGCCAGCAGCCTCACAGGGCTGGGTGAAAAACTGTTTTTT	CASSLTGLGEKLFF
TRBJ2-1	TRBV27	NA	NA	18	TGTGCCAGCAGAAGGCAGGGGAGCCCCGGGCTCCACTTCAATGAGCAGTTCTTC	CASRRQGSPGLHFNEQFF
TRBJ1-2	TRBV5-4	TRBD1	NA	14	TGTGCCAGCAGATCCACAGGGGGCATACAGGGCTACACCTTC	CASRSTGGIQGYTF
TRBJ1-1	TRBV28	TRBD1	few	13	TGTGCCAGCAGTTTAGGGACAGTCAGTGAAGCTTTCTTT	CASSLGTVSEAFF
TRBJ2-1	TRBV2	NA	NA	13	TGTGCCAGCAGTGAAGGCCAATACAATGAGCAGTTCTTC	CASSEGQYNEQFF
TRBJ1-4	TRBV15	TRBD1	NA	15	TGTGCCACCAGCAGAGATGGACAGGGAAGCGAAAAACTGTTTTTT	CATSRDGQGSEKLFF
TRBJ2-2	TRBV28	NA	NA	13	TGTGCCAGTATGACAGAGAACACCGGGGAGCTGTTTTTT	CASMTENTGELFF
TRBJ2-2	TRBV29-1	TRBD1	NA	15	TGCAGCGTTACGCTTCGGGACAGTTACACCGGGGAGCTGTTTTTT	CSVTLRDSYTGELFF
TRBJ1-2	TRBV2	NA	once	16	TGTGCCAGCAGCGCTGGACCGTGGACAGATAACTATGGCTACACCTTC	CASSAGPWTDNYGYTF
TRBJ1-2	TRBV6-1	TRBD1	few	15	TGTGCCAGCAGTGAAGCGACAGGGCTCATCGGTGGCTACACCTTC	CASSEATGLIGGYTF
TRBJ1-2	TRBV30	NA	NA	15	TGTGCCTGGAGTGTAGCAGTAGCGGGGATCTATGGCTACACCTTC	CAWSVAVAGIYGYTF
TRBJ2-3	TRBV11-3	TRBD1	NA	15	TGTGCCAGCAGCTTTGGTGGACAGGCCCAGCATACGCAGTATTTT	CASSFGGQAQHTQYF
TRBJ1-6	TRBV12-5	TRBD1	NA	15	TGTGCTAGTGGATGGGACAGCTCCTATAATTCACCCCTCCACTTT	CASGWDSSYNSPLHF
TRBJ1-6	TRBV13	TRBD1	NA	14	TGTGCCAGCAGCTTCACAGGGGGGAATTCACCCCTCCACTTT	CASSFTGGNSPLHF
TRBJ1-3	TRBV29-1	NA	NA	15	TGCAGCGTTAGAGGGTCCGGGGGCGGTGGAAACACCATATATTTT	CSVRGSGGGGNTIYF
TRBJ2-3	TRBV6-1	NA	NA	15	TGTGCCAGCAGTAACGACGGTGCTAGCACAGATACGCAGTATTTT	CASSNDGASTDTQYF
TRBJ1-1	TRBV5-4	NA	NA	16	TGTGCCAGCAGCTTGGGTTCACGGACACCGAACACTGAAGCTTTCTTT	CASSLGSRTPNTEAFF
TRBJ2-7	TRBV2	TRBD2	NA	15	TGTGCCAGCAGGGACTTTACGGGACTACTTTACGAGCAGTACTTC	CASRDFTGLLYEQYF